The 23 T cell receptor beta chains below come from one sample, sequenced in a study of T cells in Graves' hyperthyroidism and ophthalmopathy. Regions amplified from RNA transcripts were the TCR beta CDR3 regions. Primed by the HTBI set, a first-round RT-PCR was run on the TCR CDR3. Using its own MiXCR run on the multiplex PCR reads, TCRdb lists one record per CDR3 protein. This table holds a few hundred thousand distinct CDR3 sequences, about 15% found once. Material for sequencing was blood. The source of these receptors is a woman aged 30 to 39 with Graves' hyperthyroidism.

This clonotype has a count of ten or more. This chain connects TRBV18 to TRBJ2-3; 7 bases are shared with TRBD1. This CDR3 has 15 amino acids. Germline V CDR1 and CDR2: KGHSH, LQKENI. V shed 3 bases, J shed 1 base, and the junction held 4 bases outside the gene matches. CDR3 residues: CASSPGQARTDTQYF. In DNA, the CDR3 is TGTGCCAGCTCACCCGGACAGGCACGCACAGATACGCAGTATTTT.

This chain joins TRBV14 and TRBJ2-3, with a weak D call TRBD2 (6 bases). The germline CDR1 and CDR2 sequences are SGHDN and FVKESK. This CDR3 region has 13 residues. The germline V and J ends were trimmed by 2 bases and 10 bases, with 13 bases remaining between them. The CDR3 DNA reads TGTGCCAGCAGCCAACCCACTAGCATATCGCAGTATTTT. Its translation is CASSQPTSISQYF.

This clonotype was picked up a small number of times. The chain combines TRBV3-1 with TRBJ1-5; 8 bases are shared with TRBD1. Per germline, CDR1 LGHDT and CDR2 YNNKEL (reference sequence). V lost 0 bases to trimming and J lost 4 bases; unmatched junction nucleotides: 14. The CDR3 is made up of 19 amino acids. In DNA form, the CDR3 reads TGTGCCAGCAGCCAAGATCCTCTGGGCCGGCAGGGGGCTAATCAGCCCCAGCATTTT. Amino acid sequence: CASSQDPLGRQGANQPQHF.

This clonotype was seen at least ten times. The chain is built from TRBV5-1 and TRBJ2-7; 8 bases align to TRBD2. Per germline, CDR1 SGHRS and CDR2 YFSETQ. Germline trimming cut 6 bases from V and 4 bases from J; bases unmatched to any gene: 9. The CDR3 is made up of 14 amino acids. The CDR3 protein is CASTSFSGNYEQYF. The CDR3 DNA reads as TGCGCCAGCACTTCTTTTAGCGGGAATTACGAGCAGTACTTC.

This clonotype was recorded at least ten times. The chain recombines TRBV20-1 with TRBJ2-2; the match to TRBD1 covers 8 bases. Germline lookup yields CDR1 DFQATT and CDR2 SNEGSKA (reference sequence). With V trimmed by 6 bases and J by 7 bases, 10 bases remained unmatched. The CDR3 spans 14 residues. The CDR3 region is CSASPQGAYGELFF. Here the CDR3 DNA reads TGCAGTGCGAGCCCGCAGGGGGCTTACGGGGAGCTGTTTTTT.

This clonotype was detected only a few times. The chain recombines TRBV29-1 with TRBJ1-2, with 9 bases lining up with TRBD1. Germline V gene lookup returns CDR1 SQVTM and CDR2 ANQGSEA. The CDR3 sequence is 14 residues long. V was pared by 8 bases and J by 6 bases, with 13 bases of the junction left unmatched. The CDR3 here is CSTLRRDRAHGYTF. The CDR3 DNA reads as TGCAGCACACTGCGGAGGGACAGGGCCCATGGCTACACCTTC. Based on the CDR3 plus reference TRBV29-1 and TRBJ1-2, the full variable domain is SAVISQKPSRDICQRGTSLTIQCQVDSQVTMMFWYRQQPGQSLTLIATANQGSEATYESGFVIDKFPISRPNLTFSTLTVSNMSPEDSSIYLCSTLRRDRAHGYTFGSGTRLTVV.

This chain links TRBV20-1 with TRBJ1-2; 9 nucleotides align to TRBD1. V lost 0 bases and J lost 3; bases outside the gene matches: 5. The CDR3 is 15 amino acids. The germline CDR1 and CDR2 sequences are DFQATT and SNEGSKA (reference sequence). CDR3 protein: CSARDRGQGDYGYTF. In nucleotides, the CDR3 is TGCAGTGCTAGAGATCGGGGACAGGGTGACTATGGCTACACCTTC.

The rearrangement uses TRBV19 and TRBJ1-6, with a tentative D call TRBD1 (5 bases). The CDR3 length is 12 residues. The V gene's germline CDR1 is LNHDA and CDR2 SQIVND (reference sequence). Trimming took off 9 bases at V and 11 bases at J, with 14 bases between the two ends. DNA of the CDR3: TGTGCCAGCCGGCGGCAAGGGGCACCCCTCCACTTT. Translation gives CASRRQGAPLHF.

This chain joins TRBV6-5 and TRBJ1-5; TRBD1 matches 11 bases. The germline gives CDR1 MNHEY, CDR2 SVGAGI. Germline trimming cut 2 bases from V and 0 bases from J; bases unmatched to any gene: 9. The CDR3 has 19 residues. CDR3 protein: CASSYDPGTGGYSNQPQHF. The CDR3 DNA follows: TGTGCCAGCAGTTACGACCCCGGGACAGGGGGGTATAGCAATCAGCCCCAGCATTTT.

This clonotype was seen a handful of times. This chain uses TRBV6-2 or TRBV6-3 with TRBJ1-1, with no clear D. Germline CDR1 MNHEY, CDR2 SVGEGT. The CDR3 consists of 13 residues. Trimming took off 3 bases at V and 4 bases at J, with 9 bases between the two ends. The CDR3 loop reads CASSYGRVTEAFF. As DNA, the CDR3 is TGTGCCAGCAGTTATGGGAGGGTCACTGAAGCTTTCTTT.

The rearrangement joins TRBV5-1 to TRBJ2-4; 7 bases line up with TRBD2. CDR1 is SGHRS and CDR2 is YFSETQ in the germline V gene. The V gene end was trimmed by 3 bases and the J gene end by 8 bases; junction bases not matched to a gene: 17. The CDR3 sequence is 17 residues long. The CDR3 DNA reads as TGCGCCAGCAGCTCACACCCGACTAGCCTGAGTGAGGACATTCAGTACTTC. Translated: CASSSHPTSLSEDIQYF. The full variable domain, with the rest looked up from reference TRBV5-1 and TRBJ2-4, is KAGVTQTPRYLIKTRGQQVTLSCSPISGHRSVSWYQQTPGQGLQFLFEYFSETQRNKGNFPGRFSGRQFSNSRSEMNVSTLELGDSALYLCASSSHPTSLSEDIQYFGAGTRLSVL.

The chain recombines TRBV7-2 with TRBJ2-5; possibly TRBD2 for D (6 bases). The V gene's germline CDR1 is SGHTA and CDR2 FQGNSA. Trimming took off 1 base at V and 1 base at J, with 10 bases between the two ends. The CDR3 loop spans 15 amino acids. As DNA, the CDR3 is TGTGCCAGCAGCTTAGTGGGGGGTTCCCAAGAGACCCAGTACTTC. It codes for CASSLVGGSQETQYF.

This clonotype was found many times. The rearrangement links TRBV5-1 to TRBJ2-1, with 10 nucleotides matching TRBD1. In germline, CDR1 is SGHRS, CDR2 YFSETQ. V lost 2 bases and J lost 4; bases outside the gene matches: 3. CDR3 length: 15 residues. The CDR3 nucleotides read TGCGCCAGCAGCTTCCGGGACAGGGGATACAATGAGCAGTTCTTC. Protein: CASSFRDRGYNEQFF.

In its sample, this clonotype was seen many times. V is TRBV7-2 and J is TRBJ2-7, with TRBD2 matching 13 bases. The CDR3 runs 17 residues. V was clipped by 5 bases and J by 0 bases; unmatched bases: 7. Germline V gene sequence: CDR1 SGHTA, CDR2 FQGNSA. This CDR3 is CASSPRLAGGISYEQYF. The CDR3 region has the DNA TGTGCCAGCAGCCCGCGACTAGCGGGAGGCATCTCCTACGAGCAGTACTTC.

This rearrangement joins TRBV10-3 to TRBJ2-4; 8 bases line up with TRBD1. V shed 5 bases, J shed 0 bases, and the junction held 12 bases outside the gene matches. The CDR3 has 18 amino acids. CDR1 and CDR2 from the germline V gene are ENHRY and SYGVKD. CDR3 protein: CAISPGTGQILAKNIQYF. The CDR3 DNA reads TGTGCCATCAGTCCCGGGACAGGCCAAATACTAGCCAAAAACATTCAGTACTTC.

This clonotype was seen a few times. J is TRBJ2-3 and V is TRBV29-1; D is unresolved. CDR3 length: 12 residues. Germline CDR1 reads SQVTM; CDR2 reads ANQGSEA. V was cut by 1 base and J by 6 bases, with 8 bases left in between. The CDR3 DNA reads as TGCAGCGTTGAAGTCGAGGAGGATACGCAGTATTTT. Amino acids: CSVEVEEDTQYF.

This rearrangement joins TRBV5-1 to TRBJ2-6; D is uncertain. Germline values: CDR1 SGHRS, CDR2 YFSETQ. The length of the CDR3 is 16 residues. Trimming cost V 1 base and J 0 bases, with 8 bases left between them. The CDR3 sequence: CASSLIDISGANVLTF. The CDR3 DNA reads TGCGCCAGCAGCTTGATTGATATCTCTGGGGCCAACGTCCTGACTTTC.

V usage is TRBV10-1 and J usage is TRBJ1-1; D unclear. The CDR3 covers 14 residues. Germline V gene lookup returns CDR1 WNHNN and CDR2 SYGVQD (reference sequence). V dropped 0 bases and J dropped 1 base, with 6 bases sitting between them. CDR3 sequence: CASSESPRNTEAFF. The CDR3 region has the DNA TGCGCCAGCAGTGAGTCTCCAAGGAACACTGAAGCTTTCTTT.

This clonotype came up many times. The gene calls are TRBV7-9 and TRBJ2-4, with 7 nucleotides matching TRBD1. The CDR3 runs 13 residues. The junction had 4 bases not matched to a gene; V was cut back by 6 bases and J by 5 bases. CDR1 SEHNR and CDR2 FQNEAQ come from the germline V gene (reference sequence). The CDR3 DNA reads TGTGCCAGCAGTTGGGACAGCCAAAACATTCAGTACTTC. Its protein product is CASSWDSQNIQYF.

This clonotype was seen repeatedly, ten times or more. This chain uses TRBV27 with TRBJ2-3, with 8 bases aligning to TRBD2. Germline CDR1 MNHEY, CDR2 SMNVEV (reference sequence). J gave up 6 bases and V 10 bases, and 21 bases lay outside the gene matches. The CDR3 has 17 residues. The CDR3 nucleotides read TGTGCCACCATTCGCCGGCGGGGAGCGGGAGCTGTGGATACGCAGTATTTT. Its protein product is CATIRRRGAGAVDTQYF.

Worth noting for this clonotype: A read error is likely, as this CDR3 ends without the conserved phenylalanine or tryptophan. The J gene is TRBJ2-3, the V gene TRBV7-6; D is possibly TRBD2 (6 bases). Germline V lookup: CDR1 SGHVS, CDR2 FNYEAQ. Trimming cost V 3 bases and J 0 bases, with 10 bases left between them. CDR3 size: 15 residues. The CDR3 reads CASSFAGPSTDTQYL. Written as DNA, the CDR3 is TGTGCCAGCAGCTTTGCGGGACCCAGCACAGATACGCAGTATCTT.

Many counts were recorded for this clonotype. The chain recombines TRBV6-1 with TRBJ2-1; 11 positions agree with TRBD2. CDR1 is MNHNS, CDR2 SASEGT, per germline. This CDR3 has 17 residues. The V gene end was trimmed by 5 bases and the J gene end by 8 bases; junction bases not matched to a gene: 14. The CDR3 sequence is CASSYPRTSGSKHEQFF. In DNA form, the CDR3 reads TGTGCCAGCAGTTACCCCCGAACTAGCGGGAGTAAGCATGAGCAGTTCTTC.

The chain has TRBV12-3 or TRBV12-4 and TRBJ1-2; 7 bases agree with TRBD1. J gave up 3 bases and V 6 bases, and 7 bases lay outside the gene matches. This CDR3 spans 14 amino acids. CDR3 sequence reads: CASSRQGVDYGYTF. CDR3 nucleotides: TGTGCCAGCAGCCGACAGGGTGTTGACTATGGCTACACCTTC.